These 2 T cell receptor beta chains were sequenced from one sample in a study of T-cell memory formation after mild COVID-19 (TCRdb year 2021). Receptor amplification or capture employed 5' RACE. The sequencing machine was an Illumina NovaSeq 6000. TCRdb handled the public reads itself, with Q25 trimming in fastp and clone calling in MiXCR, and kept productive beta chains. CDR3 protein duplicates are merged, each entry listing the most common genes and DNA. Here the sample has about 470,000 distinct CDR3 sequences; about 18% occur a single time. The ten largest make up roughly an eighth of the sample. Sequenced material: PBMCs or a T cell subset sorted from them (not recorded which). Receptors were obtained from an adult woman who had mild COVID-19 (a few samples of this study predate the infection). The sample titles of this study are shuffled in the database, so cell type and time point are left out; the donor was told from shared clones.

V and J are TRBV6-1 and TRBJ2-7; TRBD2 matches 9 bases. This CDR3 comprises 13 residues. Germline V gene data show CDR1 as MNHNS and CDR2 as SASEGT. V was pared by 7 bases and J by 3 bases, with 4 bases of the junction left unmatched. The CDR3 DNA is TGTGCCAGCACCAATAGCGGGAGCTACGAGCAGTACTTC. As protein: CASTNSGSYEQYF.

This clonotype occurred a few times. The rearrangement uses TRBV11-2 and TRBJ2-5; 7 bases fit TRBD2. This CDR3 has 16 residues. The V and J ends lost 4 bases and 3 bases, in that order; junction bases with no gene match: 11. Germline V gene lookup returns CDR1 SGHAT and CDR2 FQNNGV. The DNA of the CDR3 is TGTGCCAGCAGCTCCGGGGGGTGGCAGATTAAAGAGACCCAGTACTTC. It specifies CASSSGGWQIKETQYF.